This T cell receptor (beta chain) was captured by sequencing in a study of blood T cell repertoires in COVID-19. Study-level information: Donors in the United States, Italy and Spain gave samples during acute or convalescent COVID-19. In each case, the material was cDNA or gDNA derived from T cells, B-cell-depleted T cells, or PBMCs.

Original handling: The assay estimated nucleated cells by amplifying reference gene primers. Sequencing used immunoSEQ multiplex PCR; TCRdb keeps in-frame clones, though not all of them. The V and J calls and clone size come from that table; D and trimming were worked out from the DNA. There are 150,000 to 170,000 clones in the sample; approximately 83% occur only once, and over 25% lies in the top ten. The material sequenced was peripheral blood. This TCR derives from a woman aged 60-75 years with acute or convalescent COVID-19.

The CDR3 loop is CASSPSGGNSGTQYF. The CDR3 nucleotides read TGTGCCAGCAGTCCTAGCGGGGGGAATTCCGGAACCCAGTACTTC. This rearrangement joins TRBV28 to TRBJ2-5, with 11 bases fitting TRBD2. In germline, CDR1 is MDHEN, CDR2 SYDVKM. This CDR3 has 15 amino acids. J was trimmed by 8 bases and V by 5 bases; bases with no gene match: 10.